The rows below give T cell receptor beta chains drawn from one sample of a study of breast tumors, draining lymph nodes, adjacent tissues. One entry per CDR3 protein, called by TCRdb with MiXCR from the multiplex PCR reads. The sample gives 60,000 to 70,000 distinct CDR3 sequences, approximately 62% of which show up once; roughly 19% is in the top ten. The sequencing input was breast tumor tissue. All receptors come from a female donor with breast cancer. Some clones in this sample may be carry-over from other donors' samples. The CDR3 runs from the conserved cysteine through the conserved F or W. A D gene is named only where the DNA matches it firmly. Size tells how often a clone was seen (once, few, many) or the class of an expanded clone, and some rows leave it out.

-	TRBV7-6	few	TRBJ1-6	TGTGCCAGCAGCTTAGGTTTGATAACGGGGGCGTCACCCCTCCACTTT	CASSLGLITGASPLHF
TRBD1	TRBV6-6	many	TRBJ1-2	TGTGCCAGCAGAGCCCCGGGACAGCTATATGGCTACACCTTC	CASRAPGQLYGYTF
TRBD2	TRBV19	-	TRBJ2-7	TGTGCCAGTAGTATAGGGACTAGCGGGACCTACGAGCTGTACTTC	CASSIGTSGTYELYF
TRBD2	TRBV29-1	-	TRBJ2-1	TGCAGCGTTTGGGATAGCGGGGATCCCGGCACACTCTTC	CSVWDSGDPGTLF
-	TRBV9	many	TRBJ2-1	TGTGCCAGCAGCGTAGATTCCGAGGGAAATAATGAGCAGTTCTTC	CASSVDSEGNNEQFF
-	TRBV12-3/TRBV12-4	-	TRBJ2-5	TGTGCCAGCAGTCTCCCCCGCAGCGTATGGACCCAGTACTTC	CASSLPRSVWTQYF
-	TRBV6-1	-	TRBJ2-7	TGTGCCAGCCGGGCCCCCTCCTACGAGCAGTACTTC	CASRAPSYEQYF
TRBD1	TRBV7-9	many	TRBJ2-7	TGTGCCAGCAGCTTAGCTCGGGACAGGGGACGGGAGCAGTACTTC	CASSLARDRGREQYF
-	TRBV11-2	-	TRBJ1-6	TGTGCCAGCAGCTCCGCAGGGGCCCTCCACTTT	CASSSAGALHF
-	TRBV5-1	-	TRBJ1-2	TGCGCCAGCAGCTTGGAGGGGTTTTATGGCTATGGCTACACCTTC	CASSLEGFYGYGYTF
-	TRBV20-1	-	TRBJ2-7	TGCAGTGCTAGAGATTCCCTGGCCCTCTCCGAGCAGTACTTC	CSARDSLALSEQYF
-	TRBV5-6	few	TRBJ2-7	TGTGCCAGCAGCTTGGGGACTAACGAGCAGTACTTC	CASSLGTNEQYF
TRBD2	TRBV9	-	TRBJ2-3	TGTGCCAGCAGCCTACTAGCGGGAGTGGACCCCACAGATACGCAGTATTTT	CASSLLAGVDPTDTQYF
TRBD2	TRBV11-2	-	TRBJ2-1	TGTGCCAGCAGCATCGGAGAGACTAGCGGGAGATACAATGAGCAGTTCTTC	CASSIGETSGRYNEQFF
TRBD2	TRBV5-1	many	TRBJ2-1	TGCGCCAGCAGCTACCTAGCGGGAGGGTTAAACAATGAGCAGTTCTTC	CASSYLAGGLNNEQFF
TRBD1	TRBV27	many	TRBJ1-2	TGTGCCAGCAGCCCGGACAGGCAGTATGGCTACACCTTC	CASSPDRQYGYTF
-	TRBV25-1	many	TRBJ1-2	TGTGCCAGCAGTGGGGGTGGGGGTTCCTATGGCTACACCTTC	CASSGGGGSYGYTF
-	TRBV20-1	-	TRBJ1-4	TGCAGTGCTAGAGATCCCTCGAAGGGTTTGTTTTTT	CSARDPSKGLFF
-	TRBV6-5	-	TRBJ1-4	TGTGCCAGCAGATGGGGGGACGCCGGCTATGAAAAACTGTTTTTT	CASRWGDAGYEKLFF
TRBD1	TRBV20-1	-	TRBJ1-6	TGCAGTGCTAGAGACCCGGGACAGACAAATTCACCCCTCCACTTT	CSARDPGQTNSPLHF
-	TRBV5-8	few	TRBJ1-6	TGTGCCAGCAGCTTGGCGGCAGCACCACCCCTCCACTTT	CASSLAAAPPLHF
-	TRBV29-1	-	TRBJ2-2	TGCAGCGTTGTTCCGTATTTAACAGGGAGTAGGACCGGGGAGCTGTTTTTT	CSVVPYLTGSRTGELFF
-	TRBV20-1	-	TRBJ1-2	TGCAGTGCTCGACGGGGACTAGCGGGAAGTGGCTACACCTTC	CSARRGLAGSGYTF
-	TRBV7-9	many	TRBJ2-1	TGTGCCAGCAGCTCAGCCGGAGTTAATGAGCAGTTCTTC	CASSSAGVNEQFF
-	TRBV29-1	-	TRBJ1-2	TGCAGCGTTGAATTGCCCATCTATGGCTACACCTTC	CSVELPIYGYTF
-	TRBV7-7	-	TRBJ2-1	TGTGCTAGCAGCTTAATTGACAGGAGCTCCTACAATGAGCAGTTCTTC	CASSLIDRSSYNEQFF
TRBD1	TRBV6-5	-	TRBJ2-3	TGTGCCAGCAGAATGGGGGGGACAGGGGCAACAGATACGCAGTATTTT	CASRMGGTGATDTQYF
TRBD1	TRBV5-1	many	TRBJ2-7	TGCGCCAGCAGGTTGGACAGGGGTGCCTACGAGCAGTACTTC	CASRLDRGAYEQYF
-	TRBV7-2	few	TRBJ2-7	TGTGCTAGAGAAGCGGAAATATCCTACGAGCAGTACTTC	CAREAEISYEQYF
-	TRBV7-9	-	TRBJ2-3	TGTGCCAGCAGCACCCGGACAGCTGGACGTCCAGATACGCAGTATTTT	CASSTRTAGRPDTQYF
-	TRBV18	-	TRBJ1-2	TGTGCCAGCTCACCAAGACAGGCTGGACCTAACTATGGCTACACCTTC	CASSPRQAGPNYGYTF
-	TRBV15	-	TRBJ2-7	TGTGCCACCAGCACCCAGCACTTCTACGAGCAGTACTTC	CATSTQHFYEQYF
-	TRBV6-2/TRBV6-3	few	TRBJ1-5	TGTGCCAGCAGACGTTTATCGACCTATCAGCCCCAGCATTTT	CASRRLSTYQPQHF
-	TRBV5-4	few	TRBJ1-1	TGTGCCAGCAGCTTGGATTGGGCGGGAGCTTTCTTT	CASSLDWAGAFF
-	TRBV4-2	-	TRBJ1-6	TGTGCCAGCAGCCAAGCGGACAAGAATAATTCACCCCTCCACTTT	CASSQADKNNSPLHF
-	TRBV20-1	-	TRBJ2-1	TGCAGTGCCGGCGGGAAATTCCGCAATGAGCAGTTCTTC	CSAGGKFRNEQFF
-	TRBV28	few	TRBJ1-2	TGTGCCAGCAGTTTGCCCGGGGCTCCGGTTGGCTACACCTTC	CASSLPGAPVGYTF